This T cell receptor beta chain appears in the sequencing data of a study of T-cell memory formation after mild COVID-19. About the research overall: The study found TCR clusters largely donor specific.

Overall study results and limits: SARS-CoV-2 specificity of second-wave clones peaking day 37 was unconfirmed. The finding that pre-infection memory included some responding clones suggested that cross-reactive memory joined.

Via MiXCR, TCRdb re-called the 5' RACE reads, giving one row per CDR3 protein. The sample lists roughly 250,000 distinct CDR3 sequences; over 15% were seen once. This clonotype was counted at least ten times. Antigen specificity is unknown. The CDR3 extends over 13 amino acids. V shed 5 bases and J shed 2 bases, with 12 bases lying between them. Per the germline V gene, CDR1 is SQVTM and CDR2 is ANQGSEA. The chain couples TRBV29-1 to TRBJ2-5; TRBD1 is a possible D gene (7 bases). The TCR sequence derives from a man aged 18 to 30 who had mild COVID-19 (a few samples of this study predate the infection). Cell type and time point are not known. The material sequenced was PBMCs or a T cell subset sorted from them (not recorded which). In nucleotides, the CDR3 is TGCAGCGTTCACGGGGGACAGCAAGAGACCCAGTACTTC. It translates to CSVHGGQQETQYF. The entire variable domain, with the rest obtained from reference TRBV29-1 and TRBJ2-5, is as follows: SAVISQKPSRDICQRGTSLTIQCQVDSQVTMMFWYRQQPGQSLTLIATANQGSEATYESGFVIDKFPISRPNLTFSTLTVSNMSPEDSSIYLCSVHGGQQETQYFGPGTRLLVL.